The entry that follows covers one T cell receptor beta chain sequence. It lacks a known antigen. No qualities accompany the bases; no much larger clone lies one base away. This sample stems from a study of cytomegalovirus exposure and HLA in healthy donors listed by TCRdb under 2017. In the study overall: An earlier analysis of several hundred of the donors reported 276 Gb of sequence data and 120 million or so unique TCR beta sequences from 150 million to 200 million T cells. An early release that covered fewer than 750 HLA-typed donors contained approximately 290 gigabases of sequencing data and tens of millions of unique TCR sequences. Among the roughly 400 genotyped donors, roughly 80% belonged to the genetic ancestry cluster associated with self-reported Caucasian donors. The study aimed to test whether signatures of past pathogen exposure could be identified by cataloging public T cell receptors. The T cell repertoires of 550 to 850 subjects were profiled by immunosequencing and related to cytomegalovirus serostatus. Along with the roughly 670-subject first cohort, a separate validation cohort of more than 90 different subjects was used. To predict cytomegalovirus infection status, the study brought together high-throughput TCR immunosequencing, statistical association of individual TCRs with disease status, and machine learning. A later analysis re-examined previously published TCR beta repertoires from more than 550 donors and added high-resolution HLA genotyping to investigate patterns of TCR occurrence. Rather than using new phenotypic data, the later analysis identified candidate immune exposures from TCR beta sequences and from how often those sequences occurred across donors. An earlier analysis of 500 to 750 of the donors applied high-throughput TCR beta sequencing to assess whether each TCR beta V gene segment acted as functional or pseudogenic. Donor age, sex, ethnicity and CMV serostatus were compiled together with the repertoire data. A later genetic analysis used genome-wide SNP genotypes for about 65% of the roughly 670 donors, treating that subset as a discovery cohort. Every repertoire in the discovery cohort had been generated on one and the same sequencing platform. Class I and class II HLA loci were covered by the typing at four-digit resolution. Typing coverage varied by locus: about 620-630 donors for A, B, C, DRB1 and DQB1; approximately 520 for DQA1; approximately 570 for DPA1; 450 to 480 for DPB1. Because of strong linkage in the cohort, four to six DR-DQ haplotypes were treated as single units for association and clustering. Across around 400 genotyped donors of the cohort, an average of about 240,000 unique TCR beta nucleotide sequences per donor were sequenced, and roughly 20% of those sequences were non-productive. Broad study findings and their caveats: V-gene and J-gene trimming of TCR beta chains was associated with a missense DCLRE1C variant in a later genetic analysis, and the association was replicated in an independent cohort. Because HLA typing was missing for some donors at each locus, association tests included only the typed subset. In vitro tests confirmed that a few of the cytomegalovirus-associated TCR beta chains recognize cytomegalovirus antigens. For the cohort, immune exposure information was limited to CMV serostatus. Most TCR sequences were observed very rarely across donors, whereas some public TCRs were present in many individuals. Most CMV-associated TCR beta chains appeared to be HLA-restricted in a later analysis, and the HLA associations seemed to be driven largely by CMV exposure. In the study, about 150 TCR beta chains were listed as associated with cytomegalovirus. The earlier analysis of about 600 of the donors excluded fewer than 20 rarely observed V segments, including chromosome 9 orphons, because counts were too low. In a later genetic analysis, fewer N-insertions in productive TCRs were reported among donors in an Asian-associated ancestry cluster than the approximately 670-donor mean. A cluster of highly shared sequence variants was judged likely to be a technical artifact of the sequencing pipeline. Presence/absence analyses assumed roughly uniform sequencing depth across donors, an assumption that may not hold. In this cohort, only TCR beta chains were sequenced, and detectable features were limited by the absence of alpha or paired-chain data. According to a later analysis, parvovirus B19, influenza, CMV and Epstein-Barr virus appeared linked to several top co-occurrence clusters. According to the authors, the approach could potentially be generalized to other disease states and immunological phenotypes. In an earlier analysis of some 550 of the donors, most TCR beta V segments were observed in productive rearrangements about 90% or about 30% of the time, broadly matching IMGT annotations. In a later analysis, TCR association rates were found to vary across HLA loci, with the most associated TCRs seen for DRB1 alleles and the fewest for HLA-C alleles. Assigning TCR associations to individual alleles was difficult when HLA alleles, especially DR and DQ, strongly co-occurred. In a later analysis, around 15,000 TCR beta sequences were associated with specific HLA alleles at a false discovery rate of 0.05. A further reported finding was that TCR beta sequences accurately predicted the HLA-A and HLA-B alleles for most subjects in the first cohort. Cytomegalovirus status was reported to be diagnosed by the classifier with high specificity and sensitivity in both the original and validation cohorts. Linkage disequilibrium might explain the correlated functional status among segregating V segments, but an unknown experimental factor could not be ruled out. In a later analysis, HLA-associated TCR beta chains showed more clonal expansion and lower generation probabilities than non-associated chains that were equally common. The 87-base-pair reads could not distinguish some IMGT-functional V segments, including TRBV6-2 and TRBV6-3, so those segments were excluded.

Taken from cysteine to phenylalanine, the CDR3 has 15 residues. Kept here is only the CDR3 DNA, which spans 45 bases and is read in frame from base 1. As encoded in the germline V gene, CDR1 is MNHEY while CDR2 is SVGAGI. A distance of 14 bases separates the germline ends of V and J, which lose 5 bases and 2 bases respectively. The method was the immunoSEQ multiplex PCR assay. For the multiplex PCR, a mixture combining 60 forward primers for TCR Vbeta segments and 13 reverse primers for TCR Jbeta segments was used. The CDR3 region of rearranged TCR beta genes was amplified from genomic DNA with a multiplex PCR assay. On the Illumina HiSeq System, the amplified TCR beta libraries were sequenced as 87-base-pair reads. The paper's processing steps were these. Across the 600 to 700 repertoires, a later analysis counted roughly 84 million unique TCR beta chains, roughly 11 million of which were shared by at least two donors. Raw reads were error-corrected and collapsed into unique sequences with a nearest-neighbor algorithm that merged closely related sequences to remove PCR and sequencing errors. Alignment of CDR3 sequences to IMGT reference sequences was used to assign V, D and J gene segments. For a sequence to be retained, a match of at least six nucleotides was required to both a V gene segment and a J gene segment. A rearrangement was called productive if the CDR3 had no stop codons and remained in frame with V and J, and every other rearrangement was called non-productive. Following IMGT convention, CDR3 was defined as the stretch from the second conserved V-encoded cysteine up to the conserved J-encoded phenylalanine. In an earlier analysis of more than 550 of the donors, sequences lacking an unambiguous match to a single V gene segment were excluded. In an earlier analysis of approximately 560 of the donors, a V segment was called functional when productive rearrangements were above 56.7%, and segregating when the standard deviation between donors exceeded 5%. To diagnose cytomegalovirus status from the catalog of TCR beta chain sequences, a statistical classification framework was built. In a later analysis, V and J genes were assigned by comparing TCR nucleotide sequences against IMGT/GENE-DB human TR gene sequences. The TCRdist pipeline was used in a later analysis to assign CDR3 sequences and most-parsimonious VDJ recombination scenarios. In a later analysis, each TCR beta chain was defined by its CDR3 amino acid sequence together with its V-gene family, and reads without a unique V-gene family were excluded. As a way to deal with suspected cross-contamination and a sequencing artifact, a later analysis dropped 450 to 700 nucleotide sequences that were highly shared and had low generation probability. For each public chain, a later analysis derived a clonal expansion index from normalized ranks of inferred template counts within each repertoire. In a later analysis, generation probabilities were computed with a VDJ recombination model fitted to out-of-frame rearrangements, and the resulting probabilities were checked against IGoR. Hypergeometric tests were used in a later analysis to score TCR-TCR, TCR-HLA and TCR-CMV co-occurrence, with a repertoire-size bias correction applied to the TCR pairs. In a later analysis, false discovery rates were estimated by permuting HLA or CMV assignments 20 times. In a later analysis, co-occurring TCRs were grouped with DBSCAN, and TCRdist sequence similarity was added when clustering was performed within HLA-allele-positive subsets. Repertoires with fewer than 30,000 or more than 120,000 public chains, plus five repertoires with anomalous nucleotide sharing, were excluded from co-occurrence clustering. The table was pulled from immuneACCESS by TCRdb, which kept in-frame rearrangements only. Such tables lose some clones; where checked, under half of the loss comes from unresolved V genes, and the rest has no known cause. From that table come the V and J calls and clone size; the DNA was used to work out D and trimming. This sample is represented by around 90,000 clones; about 85% of them were singletons. The ten largest account for 6.5% to 9% of the sample.

In total, 500 to 700 healthy bone marrow donors made up the cohort. All cohort members were sampled while nominally healthy, although unrecorded immune exposures were likely present. The donor tested CMV seropositive and was one of the 289 seropositive cohort members. A peripheral blood sample was collected from each donor, and TCR beta sequencing was performed on peripheral blood mononuclear cells. Genomic DNA extraction from the blood cell samples was performed with the Qiagen DNeasy Blood Extraction Kit. The source of this sequence is a man aged 40-50 years in good health and CMV-seropositive. The chain is encoded by TRBV6-5 joined to TRBJ2-3; the D gene is perhaps TRBD1, from 5 matching bases. Source material: PBMCs. This receptor carries the CDR3 CASSLQGSHTDTQYF. The nucleotides read TGTGCCAGCAGTCTTCAGGGATCCCACACAGATACGCAGTATTTT.